The clone carrying this TCR beta chain was seen more than once but under ten times. The ends were cut back, 5 bases at V and 7 bases at J, with 12 bases in the middle. The CDR3 spans 13 residues. Per the germline V gene, CDR1 is LNHDA and CDR2 is SQIVND (reference sequence). The protocol was immunoSEQ multiplex PCR, while the TCRdb copy is restricted to in-frame clones and leaves out a portion. This sample has 170,000 or so clones, with approximately 86% found just once. The data derive from a study of blood T cell repertoires in COVID-19. Study context: Spain, Italy and the United States supplied samples that represented acute and convalescent COVID-19. PBMCs, B-cell-depleted T cells, or T cells were the source of the cDNA or gDNA that made up the material.

The receptor was isolated from a man over 45 with active or convalescent COVID-19. The gene calls are TRBV19 and TRBJ2-1; a weak D match, TRBD2 (6 bases). Input material: peripheral blood. The CDR3 here is CASSWGVRNEQFF. Written as DNA, the CDR3 is TGTGCCAGTAGTTGGGGGGTGCGGAATGAGCAGTTCTTC.